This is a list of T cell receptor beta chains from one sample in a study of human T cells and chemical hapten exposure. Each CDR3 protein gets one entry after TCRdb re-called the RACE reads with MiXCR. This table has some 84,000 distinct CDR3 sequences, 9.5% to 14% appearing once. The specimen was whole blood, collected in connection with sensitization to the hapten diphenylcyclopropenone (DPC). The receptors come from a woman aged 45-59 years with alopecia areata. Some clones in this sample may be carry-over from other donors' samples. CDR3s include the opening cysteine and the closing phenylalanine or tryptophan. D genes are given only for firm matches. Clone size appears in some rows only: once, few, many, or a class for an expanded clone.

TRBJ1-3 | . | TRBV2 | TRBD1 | CASSELTGTTSENTIYF | TGTGCCAGCAGTGAATTGACAGGGACGACTTCTGAAAACACCATATATTTT
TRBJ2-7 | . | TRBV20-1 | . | CSAPRQAAVPYEQYF | TGCAGTGCCCCGAGGCAGGCGGCTGTACCCTACGAGCAGTACTTC
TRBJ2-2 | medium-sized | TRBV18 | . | CASSPPPPNTGELFF | TGTGCCAGCTCACCCCCTCCCCCCAACACCGGGGAGCTGTTTTTT
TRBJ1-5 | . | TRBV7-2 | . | CASSSIGVDNQPQHF | TGTGCCAGCAGCTCCATAGGAGTAGACAATCAGCCCCAGCATTTT
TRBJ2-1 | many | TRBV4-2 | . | CASSQDARGALAILF | TGTGCCAGCAGCCAAGATGCCCGAGGGGCCCTGGCCATTCTCTTC
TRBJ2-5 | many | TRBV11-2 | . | CASSLRRTEETQYF | TGTGCCAGCAGCTTACGGCGGACGGAGGAGACCCAGTACTTC
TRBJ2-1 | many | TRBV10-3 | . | CAISDPPSGAYNEQFF | TGTGCCATCAGTGATCCCCCGTCGGGGGCATACAATGAGCAGTTCTTC
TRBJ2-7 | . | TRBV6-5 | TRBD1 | CASSYFSGTGNYEQYF | TGTGCCAGCAGTTACTTTTCTGGGACAGGGAACTACGAGCAGTACTTC
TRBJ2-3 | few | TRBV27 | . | CASSYPGAHTDTQYF | TGTGCCAGCAGTTACCCCGGGGCCCACACAGATACGCAGTATTTT
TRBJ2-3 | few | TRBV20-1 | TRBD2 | CSASPASGSSTDTQYF | TGCAGTGCGAGTCCGGCTAGCGGGTCTAGCACAGATACGCAGTATTTT
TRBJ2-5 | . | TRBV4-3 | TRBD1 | CASSLQDRSRETQYF | TGCGCCAGCAGCCTCCAGGACAGGAGCAGGGAGACCCAGTACTTC
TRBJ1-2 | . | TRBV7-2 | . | CASSRDLAGYTF | TGTGCCAGCAGCCGGGACTTAGCTGGCTACACCTTC
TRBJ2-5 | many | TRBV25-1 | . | CASGRLETQYF | TGTGCCAGCGGGAGGTTGGAGACCCAGTACTTC
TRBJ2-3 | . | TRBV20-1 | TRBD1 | CSAGGTGGFADTQYF | TGCAGTGCCGGGGGGACAGGGGGCTTTGCAGATACGCAGTATTTT
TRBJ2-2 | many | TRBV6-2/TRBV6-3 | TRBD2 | CASSSSGRAGELFF | TGTGCCAGCAGTTCTAGCGGGAGAGCCGGGGAGCTGTTTTTT
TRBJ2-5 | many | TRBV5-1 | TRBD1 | CASSGYGTDQETQYF | TGCGCCAGCAGCGGATACGGGACAGATCAAGAGACCCAGTACTTC